One T cell receptor (beta chain) is described in this entry. Trimming cost V 0 bases and J 2 bases, with 10 bases left between them. The CDR3 loop spans 15 amino acids. Germline CDR1 is MGHRA and CDR2 is YSYEKL. This sample stems from a study of blood T cell repertoires in COVID-19. Looking at the study overall: The samples span acute and convalescent COVID-19 from the United States, Italy and Spain.

The data were produced by immunoSEQ multiplex PCR, yet TCRdb's version contains in-frame clones alone and is incomplete. The sample includes about 380,000 clones, more than 75% seen only once; the top ten take more than 0.95%. Adults between roughly 18 and 89 years of age took part from approximately 24 US areas. Allocation to cohorts depended on clinical history reported by the participants. Sequencing input: PBMCs or T cells enriched from blood (not recorded which). The chain recombines TRBV4-1 with TRBJ1-2, with TRBD1 as a possible D gene (6 bases). This receptor was identified in a woman under 30 who had recovered from COVID-19. The CDR3 loop is CASSQERGANYGYTF. Here the CDR3 DNA reads TGCGCCAGCAGCCAAGAACGGGGGGCCAACTATGGCTACACCTTC.